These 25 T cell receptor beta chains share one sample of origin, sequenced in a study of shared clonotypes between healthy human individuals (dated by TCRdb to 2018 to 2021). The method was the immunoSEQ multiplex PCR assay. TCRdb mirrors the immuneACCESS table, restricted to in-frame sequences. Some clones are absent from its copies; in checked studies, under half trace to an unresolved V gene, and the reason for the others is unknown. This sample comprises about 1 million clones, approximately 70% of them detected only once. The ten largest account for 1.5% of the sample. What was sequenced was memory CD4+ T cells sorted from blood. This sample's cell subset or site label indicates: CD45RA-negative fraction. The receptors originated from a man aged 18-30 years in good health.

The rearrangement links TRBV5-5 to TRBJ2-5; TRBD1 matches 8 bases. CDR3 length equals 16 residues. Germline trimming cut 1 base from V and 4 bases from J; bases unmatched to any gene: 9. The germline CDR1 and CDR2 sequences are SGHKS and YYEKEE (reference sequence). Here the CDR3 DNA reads TGTGCCAGCAGCTTGCTCCCGCAGGGGGCTAGAGAGACCCAGTACTTC. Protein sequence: CASSLLPQGARETQYF.

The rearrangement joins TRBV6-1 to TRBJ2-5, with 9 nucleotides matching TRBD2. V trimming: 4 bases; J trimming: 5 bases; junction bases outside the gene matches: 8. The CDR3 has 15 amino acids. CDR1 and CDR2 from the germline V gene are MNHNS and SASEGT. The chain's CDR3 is CASSGGGRAWETQYF. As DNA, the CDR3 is TGTGCCAGCAGTGGAGGCGGGAGGGCCTGGGAGACCCAGTACTTC.

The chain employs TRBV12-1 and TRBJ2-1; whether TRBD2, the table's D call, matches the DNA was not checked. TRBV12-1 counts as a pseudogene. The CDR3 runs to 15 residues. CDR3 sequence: CASSFLEPWYNEQFF. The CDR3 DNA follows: TGTGCCAGCAGCTTTCTGGAGCCTTGGTACAATGAGCAGTTCTTC.

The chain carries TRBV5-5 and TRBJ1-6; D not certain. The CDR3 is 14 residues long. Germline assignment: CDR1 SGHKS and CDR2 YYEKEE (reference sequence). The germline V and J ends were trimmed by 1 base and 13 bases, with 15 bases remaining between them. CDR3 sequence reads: CASSLSLLQAPLHF. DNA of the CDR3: TGTGCCAGCAGCTTGTCCCTACTCCAGGCGCCCCTCCACTTT. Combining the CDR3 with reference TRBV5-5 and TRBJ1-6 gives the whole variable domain DAGVTQSPTHLIKTRGQQVTLRCSPISGHKSVSWYQQVLGQGPQFIFQYYEKEERGRGNFPDRFSARQFPNYSSELNVNALLLGDSALYLCASSLSLLQAPLHFGNGTRLTVT.

The CDR3, as DNA: TGTGCCAGTAGTCCTAGGACTAGCGGGTCTAGCACAGATACGCAGTATTTT. Amino acid sequence: CASSPRTSGSSTDTQYF. The chain recombines TRBV19 with TRBJ2-3; 11 nucleotides agree with TRBD2. Losses at the gene ends were 5 bases for V and 0 bases for J; bases not matched to a gene: 7. The CDR3 contains 17 residues. The germline CDR1 and CDR2 sequences are LNHDA and SQIVND (reference sequence).

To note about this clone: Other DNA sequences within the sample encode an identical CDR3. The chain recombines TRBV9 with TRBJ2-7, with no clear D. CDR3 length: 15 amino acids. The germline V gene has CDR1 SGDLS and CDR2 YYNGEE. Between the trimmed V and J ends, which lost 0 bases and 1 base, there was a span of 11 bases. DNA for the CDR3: TGTGCCAGCAGCGTAGATGGTGGCGCATCCTACGAGCAGTACTTC. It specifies CASSVDGGASYEQYF.

CDR3 loop: CASRDGPGWSTGELFF. The DNA of the CDR3 is TGTGCCAGCAGGGACGGACCCGGATGGAGCACCGGGGAGCTGTTTTTT. The chain recombines TRBV6-6 with TRBJ2-2; D not resolved. The V end lost 6 bases, the J end lost 4 bases, and 18 bases lay between the germline ends. The CDR3 totals 16 residues. CDR1 and CDR2 from the germline V gene are MNHNY and SVGAGI (reference sequence).

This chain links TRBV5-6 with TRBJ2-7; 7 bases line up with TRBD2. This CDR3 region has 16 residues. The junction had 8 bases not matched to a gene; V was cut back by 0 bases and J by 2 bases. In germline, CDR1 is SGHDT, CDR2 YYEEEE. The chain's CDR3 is CASSLAGSGRAYEQYF. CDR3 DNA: TGTGCCAGCAGCTTGGCCGGGTCAGGGAGGGCCTACGAGCAGTACTTC.

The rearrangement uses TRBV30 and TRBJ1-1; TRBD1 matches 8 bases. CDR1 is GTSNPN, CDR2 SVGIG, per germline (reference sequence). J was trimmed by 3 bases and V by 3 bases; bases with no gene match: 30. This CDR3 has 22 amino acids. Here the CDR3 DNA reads TGTGCCTGGAGGAAGGGCTTGTTCTTAGGGCCTTACAGGGGGGCCGCGGACACTGAAGCTTTCTTT. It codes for CAWRKGLFLGPYRGAADTEAFF.

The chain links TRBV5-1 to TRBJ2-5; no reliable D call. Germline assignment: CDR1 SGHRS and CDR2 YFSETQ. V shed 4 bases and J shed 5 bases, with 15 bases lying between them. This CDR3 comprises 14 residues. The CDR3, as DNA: TGCGCCAGCAGCACGGACGTCACCGGGGAGACCCAGTACTTC. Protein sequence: CASSTDVTGETQYF.

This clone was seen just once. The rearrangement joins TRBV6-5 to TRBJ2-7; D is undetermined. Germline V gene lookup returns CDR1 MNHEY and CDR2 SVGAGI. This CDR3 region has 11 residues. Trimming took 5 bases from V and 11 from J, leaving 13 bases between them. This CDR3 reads CASSEKGPEYF. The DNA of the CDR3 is TGTGCCAGCAGTGAAAAGGGTCCGGAGTACTTC.

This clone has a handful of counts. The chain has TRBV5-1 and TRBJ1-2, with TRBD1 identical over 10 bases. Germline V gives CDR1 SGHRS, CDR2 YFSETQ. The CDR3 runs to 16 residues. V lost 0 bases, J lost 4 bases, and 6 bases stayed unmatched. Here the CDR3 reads CASSLGDRGVGYGYTF. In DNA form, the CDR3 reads TGCGCCAGCAGCTTGGGGGACAGGGGAGTTGGCTATGGCTACACCTTC. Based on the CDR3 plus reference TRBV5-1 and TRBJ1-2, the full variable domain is KAGVTQTPRYLIKTRGQQVTLSCSPISGHRSVSWYQQTPGQGLQFLFEYFSETQRNKGNFPGRFSGRQFSNSRSEMNVSTLELGDSALYLCASSLGDRGVGYGYTFGSGTRLTVV.

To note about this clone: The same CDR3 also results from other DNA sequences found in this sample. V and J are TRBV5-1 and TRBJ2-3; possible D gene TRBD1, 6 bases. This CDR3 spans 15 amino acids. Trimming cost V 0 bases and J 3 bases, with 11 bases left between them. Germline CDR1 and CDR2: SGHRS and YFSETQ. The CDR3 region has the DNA TGCGCCAGCAGCTTGGCAGGGACAAATACAGATACGCAGTATTTT. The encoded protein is CASSLAGTNTDTQYF.

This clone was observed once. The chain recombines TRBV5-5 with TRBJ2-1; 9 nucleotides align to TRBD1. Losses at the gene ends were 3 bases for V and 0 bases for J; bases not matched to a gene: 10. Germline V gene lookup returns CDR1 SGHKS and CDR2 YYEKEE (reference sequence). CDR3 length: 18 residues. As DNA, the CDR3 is TGTGCCAGCAGCTCCCACCCCGGGACAGGGACCTCCTACAATGAGCAGTTCTTC. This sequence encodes CASSSHPGTGTSYNEQFF. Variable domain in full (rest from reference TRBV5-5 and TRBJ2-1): DAGVTQSPTHLIKTRGQQVTLRCSPISGHKSVSWYQQVLGQGPQFIFQYYEKEERGRGNFPDRFSARQFPNYSSELNVNALLLGDSALYLCASSSHPGTGTSYNEQFFGPGTRLTVL.

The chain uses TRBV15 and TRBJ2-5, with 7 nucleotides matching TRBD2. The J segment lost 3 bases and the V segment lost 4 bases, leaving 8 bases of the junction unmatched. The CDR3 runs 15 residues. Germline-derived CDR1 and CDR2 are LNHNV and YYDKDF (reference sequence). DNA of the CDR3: TGTGCCACCAGCATCCCAGCGGGGAAAGAAGAGACCCAGTACTTC. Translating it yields CATSIPAGKEETQYF.

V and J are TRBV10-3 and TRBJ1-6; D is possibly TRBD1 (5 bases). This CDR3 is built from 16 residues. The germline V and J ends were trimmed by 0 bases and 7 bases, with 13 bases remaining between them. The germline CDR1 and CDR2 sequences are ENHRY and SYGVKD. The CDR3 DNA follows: TGTGCCATCAGTGAGTCAGCCCGGGCAGGGAATTCACCCCTCCACTTT. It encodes CAISESARAGNSPLHF.

CDR3 amino acids: CACPNGGDTEAFF. The DNA of the CDR3 is TGTGCCTGCCCTAACGGGGGGGACACTGAAGCTTTCTTT. The chain combines TRBV30 with TRBJ1-1, with D maybe TRBD1 (5 bases). Germline lookup yields CDR1 GTSNPN and CDR2 SVGIG (reference sequence). Trimming stripped 6 bases from V and 3 bases from J, with 14 bases between. The CDR3 length is 13 residues. Together with reference TRBV30 and TRBJ1-1, the CDR3 gives the full variable domain: SQTIHQWPATLVQPVGSPLSLECTVEGTSNPNLYWYRQAAGRGLQLLFYSVGIGQISSEVPQNLSASRPQDRQFILSSKKLLLSDSGFYLCACPNGGDTEAFFGQGTRLTVV.

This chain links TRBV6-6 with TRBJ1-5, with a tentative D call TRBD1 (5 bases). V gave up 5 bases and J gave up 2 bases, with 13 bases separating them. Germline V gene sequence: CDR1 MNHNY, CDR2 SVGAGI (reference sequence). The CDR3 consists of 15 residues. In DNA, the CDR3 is TGTGCCAGCAGTGGCGAAGGGGCGGGCAATCAGCCCCAGCATTTT. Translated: CASSGEGAGNQPQHF.

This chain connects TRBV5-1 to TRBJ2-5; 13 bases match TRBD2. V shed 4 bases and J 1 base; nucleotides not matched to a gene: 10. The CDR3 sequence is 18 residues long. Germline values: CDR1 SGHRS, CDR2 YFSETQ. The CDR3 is CASSRLAGGLGAQETQYF. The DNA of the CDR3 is TGCGCCAGCAGCAGACTAGCGGGGGGTTTGGGTGCCCAAGAGACCCAGTACTTC.

This CDR3 reads CASSSMGTAGADTQYF. CDR3 bases: TGCGCCAGCAGCTCGATGGGAACAGCGGGGGCAGATACGCAGTATTTT. The genes are TRBV5-1 and TRBJ2-3, with TRBD2 identical over 8 bases. CDR1 is SGHRS and CDR2 is YFSETQ in the germline V gene. The CDR3 extends over 16 amino acids. V was clipped by 3 bases and J by 4 bases; unmatched bases: 10.

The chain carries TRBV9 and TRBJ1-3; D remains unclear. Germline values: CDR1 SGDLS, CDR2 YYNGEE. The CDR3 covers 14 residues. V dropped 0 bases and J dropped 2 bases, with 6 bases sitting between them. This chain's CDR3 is CASSVGTPGNTIYF. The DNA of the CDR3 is TGTGCCAGCAGCGTAGGGACTCCTGGAAACACCATATATTTT.

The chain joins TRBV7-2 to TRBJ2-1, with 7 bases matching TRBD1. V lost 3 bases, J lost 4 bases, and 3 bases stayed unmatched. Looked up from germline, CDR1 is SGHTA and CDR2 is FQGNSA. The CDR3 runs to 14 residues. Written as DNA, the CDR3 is TGTGCCAGCAGCTTCCAGGGACAGTACAATGAGCAGTTCTTC. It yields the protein CASSFQGQYNEQFF.

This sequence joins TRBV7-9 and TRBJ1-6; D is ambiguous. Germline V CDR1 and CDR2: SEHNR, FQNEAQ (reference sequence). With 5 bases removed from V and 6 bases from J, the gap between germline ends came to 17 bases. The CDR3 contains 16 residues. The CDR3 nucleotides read TGTGCCAGCAGCCCTAGTTCGGTATATGGTAATTCACCCCTCCACTTT. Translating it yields CASSPSSVYGNSPLHF.

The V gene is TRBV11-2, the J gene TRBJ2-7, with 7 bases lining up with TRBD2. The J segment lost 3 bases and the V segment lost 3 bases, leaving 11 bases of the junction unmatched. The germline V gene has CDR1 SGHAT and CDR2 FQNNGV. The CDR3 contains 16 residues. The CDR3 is CASSFSGGDGLYEQYF. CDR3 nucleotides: TGTGCCAGCAGCTTCAGTGGGGGGGACGGCCTCTACGAGCAGTACTTC.

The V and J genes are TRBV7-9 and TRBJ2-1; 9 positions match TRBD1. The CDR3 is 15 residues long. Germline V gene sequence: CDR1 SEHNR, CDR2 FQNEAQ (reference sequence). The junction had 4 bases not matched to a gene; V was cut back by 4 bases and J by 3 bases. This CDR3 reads CASSSDRGIYNEQFF. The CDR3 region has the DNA TGTGCCAGCAGCTCCGACAGGGGGATCTACAATGAGCAGTTCTTC. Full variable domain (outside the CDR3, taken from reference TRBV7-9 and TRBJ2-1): DTGVSQNPRHKITKRGQNVTFRCDPISEHNRLYWYRQTLGQGPEFLTYFQNEAQLEKSRLLSDRFSAERPKGSFSTLEIQRTEQGDSAMYLCASSSDRGIYNEQFFGPGTRLTVL.